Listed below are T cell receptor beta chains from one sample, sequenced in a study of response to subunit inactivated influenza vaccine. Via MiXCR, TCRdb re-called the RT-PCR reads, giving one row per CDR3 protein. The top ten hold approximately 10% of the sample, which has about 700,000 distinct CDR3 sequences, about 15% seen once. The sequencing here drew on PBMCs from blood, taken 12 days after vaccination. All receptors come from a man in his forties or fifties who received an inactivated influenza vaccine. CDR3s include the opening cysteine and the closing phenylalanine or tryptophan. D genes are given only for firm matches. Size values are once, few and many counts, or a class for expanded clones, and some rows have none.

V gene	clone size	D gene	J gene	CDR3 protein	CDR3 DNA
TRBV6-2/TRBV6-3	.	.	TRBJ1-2	CASSYNRNYGYTF	TGTGCCAGCAGTTATAACAGAAACTATGGCTACACCTTC
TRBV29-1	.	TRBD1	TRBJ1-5	CSVGLDRGSPQHF	TGCAGCGTTGGTCTGGACAGGGGCTCTCCCCAGCATTTT
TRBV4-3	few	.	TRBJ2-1	CASSRNPQRSSYNEQFF	TGCGCCAGCAGCCGAAACCCCCAGCGGAGCTCCTACAATGAGCAGTTCTTC
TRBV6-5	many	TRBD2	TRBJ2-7	CASSYSKASGDYEQYF	TGTGCCAGCAGTTACTCGAAAGCTAGCGGGGACTACGAGCAGTACTTC
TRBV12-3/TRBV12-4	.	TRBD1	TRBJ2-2	CASSLLVTRQGSWELFF	TGTGCCAGCAGTTTATTGGTCACTCGACAGGGGTCCTGGGAGCTGTTTTTT
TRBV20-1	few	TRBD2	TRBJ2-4	CSARDGGTSGVLAKNIQYF	TGCAGTGCTAGAGATGGTGGGACTAGCGGGGTACTAGCCAAAAACATTCAGTACTTC
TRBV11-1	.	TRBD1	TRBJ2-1	CASSTNQLDIGTVSYNEQFF	TGTGCCAGCAGTACTAACCAACTCGATATTGGGACAGTGTCTTACAATGAGCAGTTCTTC
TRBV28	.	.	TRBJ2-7	CASTHEQYF	TGTGCCAGCACACACGAGCAGTACTTC
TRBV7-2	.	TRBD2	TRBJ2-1	CASSSSSGRVNEQFF	TGTGCCAGCAGCTCGTCTAGCGGGAGAGTAAATGAGCAGTTCTTC
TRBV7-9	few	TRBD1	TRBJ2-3	CASSFFRGQNTDTQYF	TGTGCCAGCAGCTTTTTTAGGGGGCAGAACACAGATACGCAGTATTTT
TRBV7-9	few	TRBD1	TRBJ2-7	CASSHDRDDGYEQYF	TGTGCCAGCAGCCACGACAGGGATGATGGGTACGAGCAGTACTTC
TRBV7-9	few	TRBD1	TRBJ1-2	CASSLDRTGKNYGYTF	TGTGCCAGCAGCTTAGATCGGACAGGGAAAAACTATGGCTACACCTTC
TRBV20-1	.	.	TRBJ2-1	CSASPGVAAPIYNEQFF	TGCAGTGCTAGCCCCGGGGTAGCGGCCCCCATCTACAATGAGCAGTTCTTC
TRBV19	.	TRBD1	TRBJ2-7	CASSTLPGQGDYEQYF	TGTGCCAGTAGTACTCTACCGGGACAGGGAGACTACGAGCAGTACTTC
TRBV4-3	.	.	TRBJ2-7	CASSQDGRGIGRYEQYF	TGCGCCAGCAGCCAAGATGGAAGGGGAATAGGGCGGTACGAGCAGTACTTC
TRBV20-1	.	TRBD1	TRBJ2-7	CSAAGRDRDRELYEQYF	TGCAGTGCTGCGGGGAGAGACCGGGACAGGGAATTATACGAGCAGTACTTC
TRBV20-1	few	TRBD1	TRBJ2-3	CSAADRAGTDTQYF	TGCAGTGCTGCCGACAGGGCGGGCACAGATACGCAGTATTTT
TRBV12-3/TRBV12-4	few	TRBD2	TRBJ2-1	CASRPGTSGSYNEQFF	TGTGCCAGCAGACCCGGGACTAGCGGCTCCTACAATGAGCAGTTCTTC
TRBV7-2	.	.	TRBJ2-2	CASSKRNTGELFF	TGTGCCAGCAGCAAACGAAACACCGGGGAGCTGTTTTTT
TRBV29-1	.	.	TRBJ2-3	CSVEMGRLRSTDTQYF	TGCAGCGTTGAAATGGGGAGGTTGCGTAGCACAGATACGCAGTATTTT
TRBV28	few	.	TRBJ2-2	CASRRSNTGELFF	TGTGCCAGCCGACGGTCGAACACCGGGGAGCTGTTTTTT
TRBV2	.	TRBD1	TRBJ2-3	CTFSRGQGAGTGTDTQYF	TGTACCTTCAGCCGGGGACAGGGGGCGGGAACCGGCACAGATACGCAGTATTTT
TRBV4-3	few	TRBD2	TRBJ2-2	CASSQARSSGRAFNTGELFF	TGCGCCAGCAGCCAGGCAAGGAGTAGCGGGAGGGCTTTTAACACCGGGGAGCTGTTTTTT
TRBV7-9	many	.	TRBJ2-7	CASSLLLVGEQYF	TGTGCCAGCAGCTTATTATTAGTTGGGGAGCAGTACTTC
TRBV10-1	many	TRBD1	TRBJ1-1	CASSEGTGGTEAFF	TGCGCCAGCAGTGAGGGGACAGGTGGGACTGAAGCTTTCTTT
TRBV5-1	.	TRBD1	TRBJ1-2	CASRTGSGGYTF	TGCGCCTCAAGGACAGGTTCAGGCGGCTACACCTTC
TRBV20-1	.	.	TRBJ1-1	CSARRPQGGGTEAFF	TGCAGTGCTAGACGACCCCAGGGTGGAGGCACTGAAGCTTTCTTT
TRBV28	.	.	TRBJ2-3	CATKGGGTDTQYF	TGTGCCACCAAGGGGGGAGGCACAGATACGCAGTATTTT
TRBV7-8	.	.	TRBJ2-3	CASSLEGSGDFITDTQYF	TGTGCCAGCAGCCTAGAGGGTAGCGGAGACTTCATCACAGATACGCAGTATTTT
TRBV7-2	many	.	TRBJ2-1	CASSLSREREQFF	TGTGCCAGCAGCTTAAGCCGCGAGCGTGAGCAGTTCTTC
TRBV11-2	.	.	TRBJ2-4	CASRIPGRRDIQYF	TGTGCCAGCAGAATACCGGGACGGAGGGACATTCAGTACTTC
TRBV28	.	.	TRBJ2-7	CASKPPGSYEQYF	TGTGCCAGCAAACCCCCGGGGAGCTACGAGCAGTACTTC
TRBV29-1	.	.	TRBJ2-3	CSVESGATYF	TGCAGCGTTGAGTCAGGGGCGACGTATTTT
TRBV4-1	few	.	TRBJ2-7	CASSQGRSRGRAHEQYF	TGCGCCAGCAGCCAAGGGAGGTCCCGGGGCAGGGCTCACGAGCAGTACTTC
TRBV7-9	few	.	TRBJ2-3	CAVSRNTDTQYF	TGTGCCGTATCACGGAACACAGATACGCAGTATTTT
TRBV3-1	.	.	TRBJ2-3	CASSNRGGLDTQYF	TGTGCCAGCAGCAACCGTGGGGGGCTCGATACGCAGTATTTT